These 30 T cell receptor beta chains came from one sample sequenced in a study of blood T cell repertoires in COVID-19. TCRdb's table, derived via immunoSEQ multiplex PCR, lists solely in-frame clones and lacks some. Of tens of thousands of clones in the sample, approximately 87% were seen once. Material: peripheral blood. The receptor source for this set is a human donor in a cohort sampled during active COVID-19.

V is TRBV24-1 and J is TRBJ2-1; TRBD2 aligns across 9 bases. J lost 6 bases, V lost 3 bases, and 11 bases had no gene match. Germline CDR1 KGHDR, CDR2 SFDVKD. This CDR3 has 17 amino acids. The CDR3 reads CATSDRRGSGSTNEQFF. For the CDR3, the DNA is TGTGCCACCAGTGATCGCCGAGGTAGCGGGAGTACCAATGAGCAGTTCTTC.

The chain combines TRBV27 with TRBJ2-1; 8 bases agree with TRBD2. Germline V lookup: CDR1 MNHEY, CDR2 SMNVEV (reference sequence). This CDR3 spans 16 amino acids. V was pared by 0 bases and J by 3 bases, with 4 bases of the junction left unmatched. The CDR3 sequence: CASSLSIAGYYNEQFF. The CDR3, as DNA: TGTGCCAGCAGTTTATCCATAGCGGGGTACTACAATGAGCAGTTCTTC.

The chain has TRBV5-6 and TRBJ2-5, with 7 bases fitting TRBD2. The CDR3 covers 15 residues. CDR1 and CDR2 (germline): SGHDT, YYEEEE. Trimming removed 1 base from V and 1 base from J; junction bases left unmatched: 4. The CDR3 here is CASSLTGGIQETQYF. The CDR3 nucleotides read TGTGCCAGCAGCTTGACGGGAGGCATCCAAGAGACCCAGTACTTC.

This clone appeared once. The genes are TRBV10-3 and TRBJ2-7; TRBD1 matches at 8 bases. The CDR3 covers 15 residues. V dropped 10 bases and J dropped 5; count of bases not matched to a gene: 16. In germline, CDR1 is ENHRY, CDR2 SYGVKD. The CDR3 protein is CATPETDRVVHEQYF. In nucleotides, the CDR3 is TGTGCCACGCCTGAGACGGACAGGGTTGTCCACGAGCAGTACTTC.

The chain is built from TRBV7-2 and TRBJ1-4, with D possibly TRBD1 on 6 matching bases. Germline V gene data show CDR1 as SGHTA and CDR2 as FQGNSA. CDR3 length: 16 amino acids. The ends were cut back, 5 bases at V and 8 bases at J, with 21 bases in the middle. Written as DNA, the CDR3 is TGTGCCAGCAGCCCATTCACACCGGGACAAGGGGAAAAACTGTTTTTT. This sequence encodes CASSPFTPGQGEKLFF.

J is TRBJ1-3 and V is TRBV19; D call uncertain. The CDR3 loop spans 14 amino acids. V dropped 10 bases and J dropped 4 bases, with 17 bases sitting between them. Germline values: CDR1 LNHDA, CDR2 SQIVND (reference sequence). In DNA form, the CDR3 reads TGTGCCACCGCGCGGGTGGCATCCGGAAACACCATATATTTT. Protein product: CATARVASGNTIYF.

The rearrangement links TRBV2 to TRBJ2-1; 8 bases align to TRBD2. The CDR3 covers 15 residues. Germline loops: CDR1 SNHLY, CDR2 FYNNEI. The V segment lost 1 base and the J segment 3 bases; nucleotides outside the gene matches: 2. The DNA for the CDR3 is TGTGCCAGCAGTGAAGATCGGGGGGGCTACAATGAGCAGTTCTTC. Translating it yields CASSEDRGGYNEQFF. The variable domain in full, with the rest retrieved from reference TRBV2 and TRBJ2-1, is EPEVTQTPSHQVTQMGQEVILRCVPISNHLYFYWYRQILGQKVEFLVSFYNNEISEKSEIFDDQFSVERPDGSNFTLKIRSTKLEDSAMYFCASSEDRGGYNEQFFGPGTRLTVL.

The J gene is TRBJ1-2, the V gene TRBV5-6; 10 bases are a match to TRBD1. The V gene's germline CDR1 is SGHDT and CDR2 YYEEEE. V gave up 4 bases and J gave up 8 bases; unmatched junction bases: 17. The CDR3 has 17 amino acids. This CDR3 reads CASSLGTGETRAWGYTF. CDR3 coding DNA: TGTGCCAGCAGCCTCGGGACAGGGGAAACGAGGGCTTGGGGCTACACCTTC.

V gene TRBV6-6 combines with J gene TRBJ2-1, with D possibly matching TRBD2 (6 bases). CDR1 MNHNY and CDR2 SVGAGI come from the germline V gene (reference sequence). There are 17 residues in the CDR3. V was trimmed by 5 bases and J by 6 bases, leaving 23 bases between them. CDR3 DNA sequence: TGTGCCAGCAGTCGAGAGGTCCCCGGGACTCTTATCAATGAGCAGTTCTTC. This translates into CASSREVPGTLINEQFF.

V gene TRBV5-1 combines with J gene TRBJ2-1; 8 nucleotides line up with TRBD2. This CDR3 contains 16 residues. Germline assignment: CDR1 SGHRS and CDR2 YFSETQ. Trimming at V came to 0 bases and at J to 4 bases, leaving 6 bases not matched to a gene. CDR3 coding DNA: TGCGCCAGCAGCTTGGCTGGTAGCGGGAATTACAATGAGCAGTTCTTC. It yields the protein CASSLAGSGNYNEQFF.

J is TRBJ2-7 and V is TRBV19; 8 bases agree with TRBD1. CDR1 is LNHDA, CDR2 SQIVND, per germline (reference sequence). V lost 1 base and J lost 2; bases outside the gene matches: 4. This CDR3 comprises 15 residues. As DNA, the CDR3 is TGTGCCAGTAGTATAGCCCCGACAGGGGCCTACGAGCAGTACTTC. Protein sequence: CASSIAPTGAYEQYF.

The genes are TRBV10-1 and TRBJ2-3; maybe TRBD2 (6 bases). V shed 7 bases and J shed 0 bases, with 17 bases lying between them. CDR1 and CDR2 from the germline V gene are WNHNN and SYGVQD (reference sequence). This CDR3 spans 16 amino acids. The CDR3 DNA sequence: TGCGCCAGCAAAACTCTAGCGCCTGCTAGCACAGATACGCAGTATTTT. Its translation: CASKTLAPASTDTQYF.

The chain combines TRBV11-2 with TRBJ2-7; TRBD2 agrees at 12 bases. J lost 4 bases, V lost 5 bases, and 3 bases had no gene match. The CDR3 sequence is 14 residues long. Germline CDR1 is SGHAT and CDR2 is FQNNGV. CDR3 protein: CASSRTSGEYEQYF. CDR3 sequence (DNA): TGTGCCAGCAGCCGGACTAGCGGGGAATACGAGCAGTACTTC.

The sample holds a few counts of this clone. The chain links TRBV12-5 to TRBJ2-2; D unclear. CDR1 is LGHNT, CDR2 FRNRAP, per germline. V was shortened by 1 base and J by 1 base, with 4 bases between the two germline ends. There are 14 residues in the CDR3. This CDR3 is CASGLDMNTGELFF. DNA for the CDR3: TGTGCTAGTGGTTTGGACATGAACACCGGGGAGCTGTTTTTT. The full variable domain, in which reference TRBV12-5 and TRBJ2-2 provide the parts outside the CDR3, is DARVTQTPRHKVTEMGQEVTMRCQPILGHNTVFWYRQTMMQGLELLAYFRNRAPLDDSGMPKDRFSAEMPDATLATLKIQPSEPRDSAVYFCASGLDMNTGELFFGEGSRLTVL.

This chain joins TRBV6-5 and TRBJ2-7; 10 bases fit TRBD2. V shed 6 bases and J 5 bases; nucleotides not matched to a gene: 4. Germline CDR1 reads MNHEY; CDR2 reads SVGAGI. There are 13 residues in the CDR3. The CDR3, as DNA: TGTGCCAGCAGCCTAGCGGGAGCACACGAGCAGTACTTC. It translates to CASSLAGAHEQYF.

The rearrangement joins TRBV6-5 to TRBJ2-3, with D possibly being TRBD1 (6 bases). Germline CDR1 and CDR2: MNHEY and SVGAGI. This CDR3 spans 16 amino acids. V was clipped by 2 bases and J by 3 bases, with 15 bases between them. CDR3 bases: TGTGCCAGCAGTTACCGATCGACAGGTTTTACAGATACGCAGTATTTT. As protein: CASSYRSTGFTDTQYF.

The rearrangement uses TRBV5-8 and TRBJ1-5; no firm D call. The length of the CDR3 is 12 residues. Trimming cost V 9 bases and J 5 bases, with 12 bases left between them. Germline CDR1 and CDR2: SGHTS and YDEGEE. The CDR3 protein is CATQTGYQPQHF. For the CDR3, the DNA is TGTGCCACCCAGACGGGGTATCAGCCCCAGCATTTT.

The chain is built from TRBV6-2 or TRBV6-3 and TRBJ1-5; 8 bases align to TRBD1. Germline lookup yields CDR1 MNHEY and CDR2 SVGEGT. Trimming at V came to 5 bases and at J to 6 bases, leaving 6 bases not matched to a gene. The CDR3 extends over 14 amino acids. CDR3 coding DNA: TGTGCCAGCAGTGTGGACAGGGAGGTTCAGCCCCAGCATTTT. Encoded protein: CASSVDREVQPQHF.

The CDR3 protein is CASSFPGYGELFF. The CDR3 DNA follows: TGTGCCAGCAGCTTCCCAGGGTACGGGGAGCTGTTTTTT. V gene TRBV5-5 combines with J gene TRBJ2-2; possibly TRBD1 for D (5 bases). This CDR3 is 13 amino acids long. The germline V and J ends were trimmed by 2 bases and 7 bases, with 9 bases remaining between them. Per germline, CDR1 SGHKS and CDR2 YYEKEE (reference sequence).

The gene calls are TRBV9 and TRBJ1-2, with a possible D match to TRBD1 (6 bases). The CDR3 totals 17 residues. Trimming took off 0 bases at V and 7 bases at J, with 22 bases between the two ends. In germline, CDR1 is SGDLS, CDR2 YYNGEE. CDR3 coding DNA: TGTGCCAGCAGCGTAGAGACCCCTTCAGGGGTGGCAGTTGGCTACACCTTC. Protein product: CASSVETPSGVAVGYTF. Full variable domain (outside the CDR3, taken from reference TRBV9 and TRBJ1-2): DSGVTQTPKHLITATGQRVTLRCSPRSGDLSVYWYQQSLDQGLQFLIQYYNGEERAKGNILERFSAQQFPDLHSELNLSSLELGDSALYFCASSVETPSGVAVGYTFGSGTRLTVV.

The chain links TRBV4-3 to TRBJ1-4; tentatively, D is TRBD1 (6 bases). Germline CDR1 reads LGHNA; CDR2 reads YSLEER. V dropped 1 base and J dropped 8 bases, with 17 bases sitting between them. This CDR3 is built from 16 residues. The CDR3 coding sequence is TGCGCCAGCAGCCAAGCGAACAGGGTTCTAGGGGAAAAACTGTTTTTT. It codes for CASSQANRVLGEKLFF.

V gene TRBV11-2 combines with J gene TRBJ2-1, with D possibly matching TRBD2 (6 bases). The CDR3 consists of 16 residues. CDR1 SGHAT and CDR2 FQNNGV come from the germline V gene. Trimming removed 5 bases at V and 3 bases at J, with 17 bases between. Written as DNA, the CDR3 is TGTGCCAGCAGCCCAAGATGGGGGGTTAACTACAATGAGCAGTTCTTC. It translates to CASSPRWGVNYNEQFF.

This chain joins TRBV6-5 and TRBJ1-1, with D unresolved. The CDR3 covers 13 residues. V gave up 6 bases and J gave up 6 bases, with 14 bases separating them. From germline, CDR1 is MNHEY and CDR2 SVGAGI. In nucleotides, the CDR3 is TGTGCCAGCAGCCCCCCCCGTAACTCTGAAGCTTTCTTT. This gives the protein CASSPPRNSEAFF.

The chain links TRBV16 to TRBJ1-3, with D hard to call. Trimming took off 4 bases at V and 0 bases at J, with 31 bases between the two ends. This CDR3 has 22 residues. Germline lookup yields CDR1 KGHSY and CDR2 FQNENV. CDR3 DNA sequence: TGTGCCAGCAGCCCTATCCCGGACCGGGAGTACCGGTCCTTCTTCTCTGGAAACACCATATATTTT. This codes for CASSPIPDREYRSFFSGNTIYF.

This rearrangement joins TRBV19 to TRBJ1-3; 7 bases fit TRBD1. V dropped 9 bases and J dropped 2; count of bases not matched to a gene: 10. The CDR3 is 15 residues long. Germline V CDR1 and CDR2: LNHDA, SQIVND (reference sequence). CDR3 in amino acids: CASLKQGRPGNTIYF. DNA of the CDR3: TGTGCCAGCCTAAAACAGGGGAGGCCTGGAAACACCATATATTTT.

V is TRBV6-5 and J is TRBJ1-1, with no clear D. The germline V gene has CDR1 MNHEY and CDR2 SVGAGI. V lost 0 bases and J lost 1, with 9 bases in between. The CDR3 is 15 amino acids. The CDR3: CASSYSAAQNTEAFF. The CDR3 nucleotides read TGTGCCAGCAGTTACTCGGCTGCACAGAACACTGAAGCTTTCTTT.

This chain uses TRBV6-5 with TRBJ2-1; possible D gene TRBD1, 5 bases. This CDR3 region has 14 residues. V was cut by 6 bases and J by 15 bases, with 24 bases left in between. The germline CDR1 and CDR2 sequences are MNHEY and SVGAGI. CDR3 nucleotides: TGTGCCAGCAGCCAACAATCGAAAACAGGTCCGCTGTTCTTC. It is translated as CASSQQSKTGPLFF.

The CDR3 bases are TGCGCCAGCAGCTTGACCGGCGGGGAGCTGTTTTTT. Protein sequence: CASSLTGGELFF. This chain joins TRBV5-1 and TRBJ2-2; D call uncertain. There are 12 residues in the CDR3. V was shortened by 1 base and J by 7 bases, with 5 bases between the two germline ends. Germline CDR1 and CDR2: SGHRS and YFSETQ.

The rearrangement links TRBV4-3 to TRBJ1-2, with D possibly being TRBD1 (5 bases). The germline V gene has CDR1 LGHNA and CDR2 YSLEER. V lost 4 bases and J 0 bases, leaving 12 bases between the germline ends. The CDR3 spans 15 residues. CDR3 nucleotide sequence: TGCGCCAGCAGCCCGGAGGGGTTCTCTAACTATGGCTACACCTTC. Residues: CASSPEGFSNYGYTF.

There are a few counts of this clone. V and J are TRBV27 and TRBJ2-2, with TRBD2 matching 9 bases. V gave up 6 bases and J gave up 6 bases; unmatched junction bases: 17. CDR3 length: 18 amino acids. Germline V lookup: CDR1 MNHEY, CDR2 SMNVEV (reference sequence). The CDR3 protein is CASSPTPGLAAVPGELFF. The CDR3 DNA reads as TGTGCCAGCAGCCCTACCCCGGGACTAGCAGCCGTTCCCGGGGAGCTGTTTTTT.